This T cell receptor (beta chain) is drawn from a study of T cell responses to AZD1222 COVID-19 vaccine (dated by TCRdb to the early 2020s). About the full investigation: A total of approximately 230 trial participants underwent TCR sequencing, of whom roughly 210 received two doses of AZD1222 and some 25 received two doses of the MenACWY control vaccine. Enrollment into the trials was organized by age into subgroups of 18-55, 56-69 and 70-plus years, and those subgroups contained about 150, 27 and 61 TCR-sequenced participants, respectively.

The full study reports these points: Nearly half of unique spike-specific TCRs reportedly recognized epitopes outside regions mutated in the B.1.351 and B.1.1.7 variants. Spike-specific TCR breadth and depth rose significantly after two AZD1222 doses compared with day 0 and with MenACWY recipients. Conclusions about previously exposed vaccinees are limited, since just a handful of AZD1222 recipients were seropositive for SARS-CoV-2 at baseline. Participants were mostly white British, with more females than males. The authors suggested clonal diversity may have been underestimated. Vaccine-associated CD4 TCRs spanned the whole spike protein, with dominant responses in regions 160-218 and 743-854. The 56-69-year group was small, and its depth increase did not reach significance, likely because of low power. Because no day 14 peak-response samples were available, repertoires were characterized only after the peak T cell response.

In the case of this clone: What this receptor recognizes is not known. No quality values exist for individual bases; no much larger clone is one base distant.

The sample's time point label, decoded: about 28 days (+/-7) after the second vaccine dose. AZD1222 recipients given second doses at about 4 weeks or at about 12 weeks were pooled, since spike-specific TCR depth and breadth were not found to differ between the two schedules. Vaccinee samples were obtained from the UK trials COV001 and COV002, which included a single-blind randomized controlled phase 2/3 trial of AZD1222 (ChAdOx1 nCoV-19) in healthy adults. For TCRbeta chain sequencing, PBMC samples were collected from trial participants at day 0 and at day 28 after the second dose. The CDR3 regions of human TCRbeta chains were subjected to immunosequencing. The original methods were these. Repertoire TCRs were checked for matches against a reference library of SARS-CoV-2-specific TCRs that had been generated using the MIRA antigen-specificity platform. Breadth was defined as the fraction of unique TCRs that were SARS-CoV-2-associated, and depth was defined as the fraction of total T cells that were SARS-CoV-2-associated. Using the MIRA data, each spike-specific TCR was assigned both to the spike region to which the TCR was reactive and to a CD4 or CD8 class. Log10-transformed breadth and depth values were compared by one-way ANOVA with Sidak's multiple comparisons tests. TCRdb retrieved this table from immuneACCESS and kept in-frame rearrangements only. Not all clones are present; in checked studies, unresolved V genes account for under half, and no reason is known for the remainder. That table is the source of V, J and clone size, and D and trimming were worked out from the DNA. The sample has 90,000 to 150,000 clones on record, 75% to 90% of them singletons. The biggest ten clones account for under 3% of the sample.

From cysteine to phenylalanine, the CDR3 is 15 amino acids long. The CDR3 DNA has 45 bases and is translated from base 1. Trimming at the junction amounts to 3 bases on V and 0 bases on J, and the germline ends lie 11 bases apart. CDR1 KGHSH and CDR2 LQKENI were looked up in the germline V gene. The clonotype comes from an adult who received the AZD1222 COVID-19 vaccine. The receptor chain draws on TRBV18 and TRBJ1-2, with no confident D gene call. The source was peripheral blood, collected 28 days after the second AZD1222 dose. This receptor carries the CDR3 CASSPATSTNYGYTF. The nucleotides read TGTGCCAGCTCACCTGCGACAAGCACTAACTATGGCTACACCTTC.